This T cell receptor (beta chain) is drawn from a study of T-cell reconstitution after alpha-beta-depleted transplantation in children listed by TCRdb under 2016. In terms of the full investigation: Using TCR repertoire profiling, the study quantitatively followed how T-cell immune reconstitution unfolded in children after TCRalphabeta/CD19-depleted allogeneic hematopoietic cell transplantation.

This sample's treatment or condition label indicates: allogeneic hematopoietic cell transplantation with graft depleted of TCRalphabeta T cells and CD19 B cells. The children who served as transplant recipients had been given grafts of TCRalphabeta/CD19-depleted allogeneic hematopoietic cells. There are a few counts of this clonotype. Its target antigen remains unknown. No much larger clone exists at a distance of one base, and base qualities are not known. Library creation used PCR. For sequencing, an Illumina HiSeq 2500 was employed. To normalize quantification of the TCRbeta repertoire, the TCR libraries were built with molecular barcoding that relied on unique molecular identifiers. In-frame beta chains were kept once TCRdb had trimmed the public reads at Q25 with fastp and called clones with MiXCR. Identical CDR3 proteins give one entry, which carries the most common genes and DNA. Recorded for this sample are about 980,000 distinct CDR3 sequences; 25% to 30% of them occurred a single time. The leading ten clones occupy about 28% of the sample.

CDR1 and CDR2 are read off the germline V gene (reference sequence) as DFQATT and SNEGSKA. Cut back by 0 bases and 0 bases, the V and J ends lie 9 bases apart. CDR3 length: 15 amino acids, cysteine to phenylalanine. CDR3 DNA is the only sequence kept; it has 45 bases, read in frame from the first base. The investigation overall reported the following: Over the following months the frequencies of hyperexpanded clones went down, and after one year T-cell counts and TCRbeta diversity were mostly credited to newly produced T cells. The high TCRbeta diversity at day 60 in some patients was ascribed to recipient T cells and intrathymic progenitors that had survived conditioning. The apparently early recovery of alphabetaT-cell counts about two months after transplant reportedly depended on only several hundred rapidly expanded clones that came from non-depleted graft cells.

The receptor comes from a boy under three years old who had a stem cell transplant for SCID, so the T cells may come from the graft donor. The chain couples TRBV20-1 to TRBJ2-1, with the D segment identity uncertain. The material was PBMCs, mostly from graft donor cells, obtained 360 days after TCRalphabeta/CD19-depleted stem cell transplant. The nucleotide sequence reads as follows: TGCAGTGCTAGAGATCTGAGGTCCTCCTACAATGAGCAGTTCTTC. It codes for CSARDLRSSYNEQFF.